The rows below give T cell receptor beta chains drawn from one sample of a study of T cell repertoires in cytomegalovirus infection. TCRdb ran MiXCR on the reads and lists one entry per CDR3 protein. The profile shows fewer than 850,000 distinct CDR3 sequences, about 27% of them singletons. Their cognate antigens are unknown. The sample here was cultured CD8+ T cells from PBMCs, taken from culture after CMV antigen stimulation. Source of these receptors: a human donor in good health (CMV status not recorded). Some clones in this sample may be carry-over from other donors' samples. CDR3s include the opening cysteine and the closing phenylalanine or tryptophan. Each record gives: D gene, J gene, V gene, clone size, CDR3 DNA, CDR3 protein. The D gene is left open where the match is weak. A row's size may be missing; if present it is once, few, many or a size class.

D: NA; J: TRBJ2-3; V: TRBV2; size: few; DNA: TGTGCCAGCCTGAGGTCTAGGAGAGGCCTTCGCACAGATACGCAGTATTTT; CDR3: CASLRSRRGLRTDTQYF
D: NA; J: TRBJ2-5; V: TRBV2; size: NA; DNA: TGTGCCAGCAGTGAAGTTGGGGGGGCCCGGGAGACCCAGTACTTC; CDR3: CASSEVGGARETQYF
D: NA; J: TRBJ2-1; V: TRBV7-9; size: few; DNA: TGTGCCAGCAGCTTAGAGGTAGCGGTTCGCTCCTACAATGAGCAGTTCTTC; CDR3: CASSLEVAVRSYNEQFF
D: NA; J: TRBJ1-2; V: TRBV6-1; size: many; DNA: TGTGCCAGCGCCCGAGTCGGCAGGACAAACTATGGCTACACCTTC; CDR3: CASARVGRTNYGYTF
D: NA; J: TRBJ2-7; V: TRBV6-6; size: few; DNA: TGTGCCAGCAGTTACCAGGGAGGTCGGGGCGAGCAGTACTTC; CDR3: CASSYQGGRGEQYF
D: TRBD1; J: TRBJ1-2; V: TRBV29-1; size: NA; DNA: TGCAGCGTCACAGACAGGGGGAATGGCTACACCTTC; CDR3: CSVTDRGNGYTF
D: TRBD1; J: TRBJ1-6; V: TRBV5-6; size: once; DNA: TGTGCCAGCAGCCCCCACGGACAGGGCGGGTCACCCCTCCACTTT; CDR3: CASSPHGQGGSPLHF
D: NA; J: TRBJ1-1; V: TRBV5-1; size: NA; DNA: TGCGCCAGCAGCTTGATGGACGGTGAAGCTTTCTTT; CDR3: CASSLMDGEAFF
D: NA; J: TRBJ2-3; V: TRBV7-6; size: NA; DNA: TGTGCCAGCAGCTCTAGGACGGATAGCACAGATACGCAGTGTTTT; CDR3: CASSSRTDSTDTQCF
D: NA; J: TRBJ2-1; V: TRBV11-3; size: NA; DNA: TGTGCCAGCAGCTTCAGAGAGAACAATGAGCAGTTCTTC; CDR3: CASSFRENNEQFF
D: NA; J: TRBJ2-1; V: TRBV7-6; size: many; DNA: TGTGCCAGCAGCTTAGTCCGAGTGGGGGACTCGAGCTCCTACAATGAGCAGTTCTTC; CDR3: CASSLVRVGDSSSYNEQFF
D: TRBD1; J: TRBJ1-5; V: TRBV12-3/TRBV12-4; size: NA; DNA: TGTGCCAGCAGTTTAGCCCTCGGACAGGGGCAGCCCCAGCATTTT; CDR3: CASSLALGQGQPQHF
D: TRBD2; J: TRBJ2-1; V: TRBV14; size: NA; DNA: TGTGCCAGCAGGCCTAGCGGTGGCCCTGGGAGCAATGAGCAGTTCTTC; CDR3: CASRPSGGPGSNEQFF
D: TRBD2; J: TRBJ2-3; V: TRBV9; size: few; DNA: TGTGCCAGCAGCGTAGAAACTAGCGGGGGGTTAGATACGCAGTATTTT; CDR3: CASSVETSGGLDTQYF
D: NA; J: TRBJ2-7; V: TRBV28; size: many; DNA: TGTGCCAGCAGTTTAACGAATGGCAGGGGCGACGAGCAGTACTTC; CDR3: CASSLTNGRGDEQYF
D: NA; J: TRBJ2-7; V: TRBV6-6; size: NA; DNA: TGTGCCAGCAGTTACCCAGGTCGGGGGTACGAGCAGTACTTC; CDR3: CASSYPGRGYEQYF
D: NA; J: TRBJ2-7; V: TRBV12-3/TRBV12-4; size: NA; DNA: TGTGCCAGCAGTTTCTTACTGGGGCTGGAGGATTACTACGAGCAGTACTTC; CDR3: CASSFLLGLEDYYEQYF
D: TRBD2; J: TRBJ2-1; V: TRBV20-1; size: NA; DNA: TGCAGTGCTAGTCCGGTAGCGGGGGGCCCCTGGGTTGAGCAGTTCTTC; CDR3: CSASPVAGGPWVEQFF
D: TRBD1; J: TRBJ1-2; V: TRBV24-1; size: NA; DNA: TGTGCCACCAGTGATCTGACAGGGACTAACTATGGCTACACCTTC; CDR3: CATSDLTGTNYGYTF
D: NA; J: TRBJ2-7; V: TRBV7-6; size: NA; DNA: TGTGCCAGCAGCCCTCGACTACCGGGGGAGCAGTACTTC; CDR3: CASSPRLPGEQYF
D: NA; J: TRBJ1-1; V: TRBV7-9; size: few; DNA: TGTGCCAGCAGTTTTGGGCAGTTGAACACTGAAGCTTTCTTT; CDR3: CASSFGQLNTEAFF
D: TRBD2; J: TRBJ2-2; V: TRBV5-4; size: NA; DNA: TGTGCCAGCAGCATGACTAGCGGGGGGCCCACCGGGGAGCTGTTTTTT; CDR3: CASSMTSGGPTGELFF
D: NA; J: TRBJ2-5; V: TRBV12-3/TRBV12-4; size: few; DNA: TGTGCCAGCAGTTTATGGAGCGGTGAAGAGACCCAGTACTTC; CDR3: CASSLWSGEETQYF
D: NA; J: TRBJ1-2; V: TRBV5-5; size: NA; DNA: TGTGCCAGCAGCTTGGCAGGGTTTGATGGCTACACCTTC; CDR3: CASSLAGFDGYTF
D: NA; J: TRBJ2-1; V: TRBV7-8; size: many; DNA: TGTGCCAGCAACCCATCACCTAGCTCCTACAATGAGCAGTTCTTC; CDR3: CASNPSPSSYNEQFF
D: NA; J: TRBJ2-7; V: TRBV7-9; size: NA; DNA: TGTGCCAGCAGCTTCCCGGGGGAATACGAGCAGTACTTC; CDR3: CASSFPGEYEQYF
D: TRBD1; J: TRBJ2-1; V: TRBV6-1; size: NA; DNA: TGTGCCAGCTCTCCTCCGGACAGGGATCCCTACAATGAGCAGTTCTTC; CDR3: CASSPPDRDPYNEQFF
D: NA; J: TRBJ2-3; V: TRBV24-1; size: NA; DNA: TGTGCCATCAGTGACAACACGGGGGATCCGCAGTATTTT; CDR3: CAISDNTGDPQYF
D: TRBD1; J: TRBJ1-4; V: TRBV4-1; size: few; DNA: TGCGCCAGCAGCCAAGGGACCGGGACAGGGGATGAAAAACTGTTTTTT; CDR3: CASSQGTGTGDEKLFF